This TCR beta chain was sequenced during a study of CD8+ T cells in alopecia areata. V gave up 1 base and J gave up 5 bases, with 7 bases separating them. The germline CDR1 and CDR2 sequences are SEHNR and FQNEAQ (reference sequence). CDR3 length: 13 amino acids. Regarding treatment: oral pan-JAK inhibitor, 5-10 mg twice daily. cDNA reverse transcribed from extracted RNA served as the sequencing template. The protocol was immunoSEQ multiplex PCR, while the TCRdb copy is restricted to in-frame clones and leaves out a portion. Here the sample spans some 110,000 clones, less than 75% being singletons. The chain recombines TRBV7-9 with TRBJ2-3; D gene uncertain. The material sequenced was CD8+ T cells sorted from blood, taken at week 4, from a patient treated with tofacitinib. This TCR was sampled from a human donor with alopecia areata. CDR3: CASSLVVQDTQYF. CDR3 coding DNA: TGTGCCAGCAGCTTAGTGGTGCAAGATACGCAGTATTTT.